These T cell receptor beta chains were read from a single sample in a study of OX40 agonist ivuxolimab in advanced cancers. Only in-frame clones appear in the TCRdb table, and some are missing; sequencing was by immunoSEQ multiplex PCR. This table holds tens of thousands of clones, approximately 80% found once. The starting material was CD4+ or CD8+ T cells sorted from blood, obtained in a trial of the OX40 agonist ivuxolimab. All receptors derive from an adult with an advanced solid tumor such as melanoma, head and neck, liver or kidney cancer. Each CDR3 is given with its conserved first and last residue. Each record gives: D gene, V gene, clone size, J gene, CDR3 protein, CDR3 DNA. The D gene is left open where the match is weak. Size is omitted from some rows. Given values are once, few, many or a class for expanded clones.

TRBD2	TRBV10-2	NA	TRBJ2-3	CASSETSGSDTQYF	TGCGCCAGCAGTGAGACTAGCGGGTCAGATACGCAGTATTTT
NA	TRBV11-2	NA	TRBJ1-1	CASSPFGQGPNTEAFF	TGTGCCAGCAGCCCCTTTGGGCAGGGACCGAACACTGAAGCTTTCTTT
TRBD1	TRBV7-9	NA	TRBJ1-1	CASRAGQGATEAFF	TGTGCCAGCAGAGCGGGACAGGGGGCCACTGAAGCTTTCTTT
NA	TRBV11-2	NA	TRBJ2-7	CASSPGISGYQYF	TGTGCCAGCAGCCCCGGGATTTCTGGGTACCAGTACTTC
TRBD1	TRBV19	NA	TRBJ2-7	CASSPGQALVEQYF	TGTGCCAGTAGTCCGGGACAGGCTCTCGTCGAGCAGTACTTC
NA	TRBV28	few	TRBJ1-1	CASTPDIRAEAFF	TGTGCCAGCACCCCGGACATTCGAGCTGAAGCTTTCTTT
NA	TRBV6-5	NA	TRBJ1-1	CASSLLGSEAFF	TGTGCCAGCAGTCTCCTAGGCTCCGAAGCTTTCTTT
NA	TRBV7-9	NA	TRBJ2-7	CASSLLGRNYEQYF	TGTGCCAGCAGCTTATTGGGGCGAAACTACGAGCAGTACTTC
NA	TRBV9	NA	TRBJ1-2	CASSAKPTTYIWEYGYTF	TGTGCCAGCAGCGCGAAACCGACAACTTATATATGGGAGTATGGCTACACCTTC
NA	TRBV5-1	few	TRBJ2-6	CASTPSVSGANVLTF	TGCGCCAGCACCCCTTCAGTCTCTGGGGCCAACGTCCTGACTTTC
NA	TRBV6-6	NA	TRBJ1-6	CASTRVGGDTLHF	TGTGCCAGCACCCGGGTGGGGGGGGACACCCTCCACTTT
NA	TRBV4-2	NA	TRBJ2-5	CASSQDGGVRETQYF	TGTGCCAGCAGCCAAGATGGAGGGGTGCGGGAGACCCAGTACTTC
NA	TRBV6-1	NA	TRBJ1-3	CASAPGSGNTIYF	TGTGCCAGCGCACCGGGGTCTGGAAACACCATATATTTT
TRBD1	TRBV28	NA	TRBJ2-5	CASSLPQGVQETQYF	TGTGCCAGCAGTTTGCCGCAGGGGGTCCAAGAGACCCAGTACTTC
NA	TRBV10-2	NA	TRBJ2-1	CASSEPDGTYNEQFF	TGCGCCAGCAGTGAGCCGGACGGAACCTACAATGAGCAGTTCTTC
NA	TRBV5-1	NA	TRBJ1-6	CASSLGTFGERNSPLHF	TGCGCCAGCAGCCTAGGAACTTTTGGGGAAAGGAATTCACCCCTCCACTTT
NA	TRBV6-5	NA	TRBJ2-7	CASSAGPYEQYF	TGTGCCAGCAGTGCAGGGCCCTACGAGCAGTACTTC